The text below deals with one T cell receptor beta chain. This entry is derived from a study of control samples from healthy donors and cancer patients. Using immunoSEQ multiplex PCR, the repertoire was profiled, and TCRdb retains in-frame clones only, with some absent. The sample lists around 74,000 clones, 85% to 95% seen once, with 5.8% in the top ten. The source is a woman aged 55-69 years in good health. Sequenced sample: blood.

In DNA, the CDR3 is TGTGCCAGCAGCCCAAGGGCTGGGTCTGGAAACACCATATATTTT. This codes for CASSPRAGSGNTIYF. The chain is built from TRBV3-1 (or the pseudogene TRBV3-2) and TRBJ1-3, with D unresolved. The V end lost 4 bases, the J end lost 1 base, and 11 bases lay between the germline ends. This CDR3 has 15 amino acids. Germline CDR1 is LGHDT and CDR2 is YNNKEL (reference sequence).